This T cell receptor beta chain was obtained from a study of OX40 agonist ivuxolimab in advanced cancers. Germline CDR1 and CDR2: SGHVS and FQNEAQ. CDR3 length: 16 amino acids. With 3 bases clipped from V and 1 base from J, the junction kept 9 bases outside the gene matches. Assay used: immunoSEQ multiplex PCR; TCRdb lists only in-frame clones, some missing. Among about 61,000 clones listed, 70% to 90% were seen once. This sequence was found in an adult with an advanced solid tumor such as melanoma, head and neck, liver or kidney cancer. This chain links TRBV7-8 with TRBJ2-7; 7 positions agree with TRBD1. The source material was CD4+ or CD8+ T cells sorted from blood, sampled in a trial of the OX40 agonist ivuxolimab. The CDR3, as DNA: TGTGCCAGCAGCTTCGCTGGACAGGCAAGATCCTACGAGCAGTACTTC. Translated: CASSFAGQARSYEQYF.